This passage covers 27 T cell receptor beta chains from one sample sequenced in a study of graft-versus-host responses after intestinal transplantation. Sequencing used immunoSEQ multiplex PCR; TCRdb keeps in-frame clones, though not all of them. In the table there are some 83,000 clones, roughly nine tenths of which are singletons. Their recognized antigens are unknown. Material: unstimulated CD4+ T cells sorted from spleen or lymph node cells, obtained before intestinal transplant. All receptors come from a human donor who received an intestinal transplant.

The rearrangement uses TRBV29-1 and TRBJ2-5, with D possibly matching TRBD1 (7 bases). CDR1 is SQVTM, CDR2 ANQGSEA, per germline. The V end was cut by 6 bases, the J end by 5 bases, with 13 bases between. The CDR3 consists of 12 residues. CDR3: CSVLPGGETQYF. CDR3 DNA: TGCAGCGTATTACCAGGGGGGGAGACCCAGTACTTC. Variable domain in full (rest from reference TRBV29-1 and TRBJ2-5): SAVISQKPSRDICQRGTSLTIQCQVDSQVTMMFWYRQQPGQSLTLIATANQGSEATYESGFVIDKFPISRPNLTFSTLTVSNMSPEDSSIYLCSVLPGGETQYFGPGTRLLVL.

The rearrangement links TRBV10-1 to TRBJ2-4; possibly TRBD1 for D (6 bases). The CDR3 is made up of 9 amino acids. Germline lookup yields CDR1 WNHNN and CDR2 SYGVQD (reference sequence). Trimming took off 8 bases at V and 15 bases at J, with 11 bases between the two ends. CDR3 loop: CASEFRGYF. In DNA, the CDR3 is TGCGCCAGCGAATTCAGGGGGTACTTC.

The gene calls are TRBV6-5 and TRBJ1-1; no clear D gene. Deletions cut 2 bases from V and 1 base from J, with 11 bases between. Germline CDR1 and CDR2: MNHEY and SVGAGI. The CDR3 is 15 amino acids. In DNA, the CDR3 is TGTGCCAGCAGTTACGATAGTGCAGGGAACACTGAAGCTTTCTTT. This sequence encodes CASSYDSAGNTEAFF.

The chain carries TRBV4-1 and TRBJ1-2; 8 nucleotides align to TRBD1. The CDR3 is 15 amino acids. Trimming removed 0 bases from V and 7 bases from J; junction bases left unmatched: 7. Germline V gene sequence: CDR1 MGHRA, CDR2 YSYEKL. The CDR3 here is CASSQDGRGRSGYTF. The CDR3 DNA reads TGCGCCAGCAGCCAAGATGGCAGGGGGCGAAGTGGCTACACCTTC.

The genes are TRBV6-6 and TRBJ1-2; 7 nucleotides agree with TRBD1. CDR1 and CDR2 from the germline V gene are MNHNY and SVGAGI (reference sequence). With V trimmed by 7 bases and J by 6 bases, 14 bases remained unmatched. The CDR3 has 15 residues. This CDR3 is CASNLQSGTANGYTF. Written as DNA, the CDR3 is TGTGCCAGCAATCTTCAGTCCGGGACAGCTAATGGCTACACCTTC.

The chain uses TRBV2 and TRBJ2-5; maybe TRBD2 (6 bases). The length of the CDR3 is 13 residues. V shed 7 bases and J shed 5 bases, with 14 bases lying between them. Germline V lookup: CDR1 SNHLY, CDR2 FYNNEI. CDR3 DNA: TGTGCCAGCATGGGGGGTTTTAGGGAGACCCAGTACTTC. Residues: CASMGGFRETQYF.

This chain uses TRBV10-3 with TRBJ1-2; no definite D call. V was trimmed by 3 bases and J by 2 bases, leaving 4 bases between them. Looked up from germline, CDR1 is ENHRY and CDR2 is SYGVKD. The CDR3 sequence is 12 residues long. As DNA, the CDR3 is TGTGCCATCAGTGACAGAAACTATGGCTACACCTTC. Translating it yields CAISDRNYGYTF.

This clone appeared a few times. This chain links TRBV21-1 with TRBJ1-4; the table's D call, TRBD1, has no DNA check behind it. TRBV21-1 is noted as a pseudogene. CDR3 length: 19 amino acids. CDR3 coding DNA: TGTGCCAGCAGCAAATCGTCACAGGGAAGACTAAAAGTGGGTGAAAAACTGTTTTTT. Amino acid sequence: CASSKSSQGRLKVGEKLFF.

The CDR3 here is CASSEIRDSGNTIYF. The CDR3 DNA follows: TGCGCCAGCAGTGAGATCAGGGACTCTGGAAACACCATATATTTT. The chain recombines TRBV10-2 with TRBJ1-3; possibly TRBD1 for D (5 bases). The germline V gene has CDR1 WSHSY and CDR2 SAAADI. The germline V and J ends were trimmed by 2 bases and 0 bases, with 8 bases remaining between them. The CDR3 has 15 residues.

This clone came up once. V usage is TRBV20-1 and J usage is TRBJ1-2; D ambiguous. V was cut by 7 bases and J by 4 bases, with 10 bases left in between. The CDR3 is 11 amino acids. The germline V gene encodes CDR1 DFQATT and CDR2 SNEGSKA (reference sequence). The chain's CDR3 is CSDGKVYGYTF. CDR3 DNA: TGCAGTGACGGGAAAGTCTATGGCTACACCTTC.

The genes are TRBV9 and TRBJ2-3; 14 bases match TRBD2. CDR1 and CDR2 (germline): SGDLS, YYNGEE. The CDR3 covers 18 residues. The V and J ends lost 0 bases and 7 bases, in that order; junction bases with no gene match: 10. CDR3 nucleotide sequence: TGTGCCAGCAGCGTAGGGAGGAGACTAGCGGGGGGGATGTATACGCAGTATTTT. Protein product: CASSVGRRLAGGMYTQYF.

The rearrangement joins TRBV19 to TRBJ2-2; 7 bases agree with TRBD2. This CDR3 is built from 14 residues. V dropped 5 bases and J dropped 4; count of bases not matched to a gene: 4. Germline V gives CDR1 LNHDA, CDR2 SQIVND (reference sequence). CDR3 sequence (DNA): TGTGCCAGTAGTCCTAGCGGAGGCACCGGGGAGCTGTTTTTT. Protein: CASSPSGGTGELFF.

This clone was observed once. The J gene is TRBJ1-2, the V gene TRBV11-2; 7 bases agree with TRBD1. Per the germline V gene, CDR1 is SGHAT and CDR2 is FQNNGV. The CDR3 has 17 residues. With 5 bases clipped from V and 2 bases from J, the junction kept 14 bases outside the gene matches. CDR3 sequence (DNA): TGTGCCAGCAGCCTGGGAAGGACAGGCGTCCCCAACTATGGCTACACCTTC. This translates into CASSLGRTGVPNYGYTF.

The chain employs TRBV19 and TRBJ2-6; the match to TRBD1 covers 7 bases. This CDR3 region has 16 residues. Germline V lookup: CDR1 LNHDA, CDR2 SQIVND (reference sequence). J gave up 3 bases and V 3 bases, and 5 bases lay outside the gene matches. In nucleotides, the CDR3 is TGTGCCAGTAGTATTCAGACAGGGAGTGGGGCCAACGTCCTGACTTTC. Its translation: CASSIQTGSGANVLTF.

This chain joins TRBV7-6 and TRBJ2-1; tentatively, D is TRBD2 (6 bases). V lost 3 bases and J lost 7, with 16 bases in between. This CDR3 has 15 residues. Looked up from germline, CDR1 is SGHVS and CDR2 is FNYEAQ. CDR3 nucleotide sequence: TGTGCCAGCAGCTTGCGGGGCCCGGTCCGGAATGAGCAGTTCTTC. This translates into CASSLRGPVRNEQFF.

This chain joins TRBV30 and TRBJ2-5; D unresolved. Germline V gene data show CDR1 as GTSNPN and CDR2 as SVGIG (reference sequence). CDR3 length: 13 residues. Trimming took 3 bases from V and 1 from J, leaving 9 bases between them. DNA for the CDR3: TGTGCCTGGAGGTCTCCTTTCCAAGAGACCCAGTACTTC. Protein: CAWRSPFQETQYF. The variable domain in full, completed from reference TRBV30 and TRBJ2-5, reads SQTIHQWPATLVQPVGSPLSLECTVEGTSNPNLYWYRQAAGRGLQLLFYSVGIGQISSEVPQNLSASRPQDRQFILSSKKLLLSDSGFYLCAWRSPFQETQYFGPGTRLLVL.

The chain couples TRBV15 to TRBJ1-1; D is ambiguous. With 0 bases removed from V and 1 base from J, the gap between germline ends came to 6 bases. The CDR3 loop spans 14 amino acids. CDR1 LNHNV and CDR2 YYDKDF come from the germline V gene (reference sequence). CDR3 sequence (DNA): TGTGCCACCAGCAGAGATACAGAGAACACTGAAGCTTTCTTT. Protein: CATSRDTENTEAFF.

This chain connects TRBV29-1 to TRBJ2-7, with no clear D. This CDR3 is 13 amino acids long. Germline CDR1 is SQVTM and CDR2 is ANQGSEA. V gave up 7 bases and J gave up 4 bases, with 17 bases separating them. The CDR3 reads CSAMKELGYEQYF. The CDR3 bases are TGCAGCGCCATGAAGGAGCTCGGGTACGAGCAGTACTTC.

The V gene is TRBV10-3, the J gene TRBJ1-2; D is possibly TRBD1 (6 bases). CDR3 length: 19 residues. Trimming took off 3 bases at V and 4 bases at J, with 27 bases between the two ends. Germline CDR1 reads ENHRY; CDR2 reads SYGVKD. The CDR3 loop reads CAISDWSRTALGTLYGYTF. The CDR3 DNA reads as TGTGCCATCAGTGATTGGAGTAGGACAGCCCTAGGTACCCTCTATGGCTACACCTTC.

J is TRBJ2-1 and V is TRBV27; TRBD2 matches at 11 bases. Trimming took 6 bases from V and 0 from J; bases not matched to a gene: 1. The CDR3 spans 15 residues. Germline values: CDR1 MNHEY, CDR2 SMNVEV (reference sequence). CDR3 region: CASRLAGDSYNEQFF. DNA of the CDR3: TGTGCCAGCAGACTAGCGGGGGACTCCTACAATGAGCAGTTCTTC.

In DNA, the CDR3 is TGTGCCAGCTCACGAGACAGGGGGTACGAAGCTTTCTTT. This sequence encodes CASSRDRGYEAFF. The gene calls are TRBV18 and TRBJ1-1; 9 bases agree with TRBD1. V trimming: 4 bases; J trimming: 8 bases; junction bases outside the gene matches: 5. Germline CDR1 is KGHSH and CDR2 is LQKENI. CDR3 length: 13 amino acids.

The CDR3 DNA reads TGCGCCAGCAGGGTCAGCGGGGGGGCGAACACCGGGGAGCTGTTTTTT. This translates into CASRVSGGANTGELFF. V gene TRBV10-2 combines with J gene TRBJ2-2, with TRBD2 identical over 10 bases. Trimming removed 6 bases from V and 0 bases from J; junction bases left unmatched: 4. Germline CDR1 reads WSHSY; CDR2 reads SAAADI. The CDR3 covers 16 residues.

V gene TRBV14 combines with J gene TRBJ2-3; a possible D gene is TRBD1 (6 bases). The ends were cut back, 5 bases at V and 0 bases at J, with 15 bases in the middle. The germline CDR1 and CDR2 sequences are SGHDN and FVKESK. The CDR3 is 16 amino acids. The CDR3 region has the DNA TGTGCCAGCAGCTCACGGACAGAGCTTAGCACAGATACGCAGTATTTT. It yields the protein CASSSRTELSTDTQYF.

This clone was observed a single time. The V gene is TRBV19, the J gene TRBJ2-2; D unresolved. Germline V gives CDR1 LNHDA, CDR2 SQIVND (reference sequence). The CDR3 loop spans 12 amino acids. V gave up 2 bases and J gave up 7 bases, with 5 bases separating them. In DNA, the CDR3 is TGTGCCAGTAGTATAACGGGCGGGGAGCTGTTTTTT. This translates into CASSITGGELFF.

The chain joins TRBV5-8 to TRBJ2-7; 10 bases are a match to TRBD1. V dropped 2 bases and J dropped 6; count of bases not matched to a gene: 5. Germline V gene sequence: CDR1 SGHTS, CDR2 YDEGEE. This CDR3 spans 14 amino acids. CDR3 sequence: CASSFPGTGVEQYF. CDR3 nucleotide sequence: TGTGCCAGCAGCTTTCCCGGGACAGGGGTCGAGCAGTACTTC.

The rearrangement links TRBV30 to TRBJ1-6, with D perhaps TRBD1 (6 bases). The CDR3 contains 15 residues. The germline V gene encodes CDR1 GTSNPN and CDR2 SVGIG (reference sequence). V was shortened by 0 bases and J by 6 bases, with 12 bases between the two germline ends. CDR3 sequence: CAWSVSVQGNSPLHF. The CDR3 DNA follows: TGTGCCTGGAGTGTAAGTGTACAGGGTAATTCACCCCTCCACTTT.

The CDR3, as DNA: TGTGCCAGCAGCTTAGATCGGGGGTCCGAGCAGTACTTC. Its translation: CASSLDRGSEQYF. The chain couples TRBV11-3 to TRBJ2-7; a weak D match, TRBD2 (6 bases). The germline V gene encodes CDR1 SGHNT and CDR2 YENEEA. The germline V and J ends were trimmed by 0 bases and 6 bases, with 9 bases remaining between them. There are 13 residues in the CDR3.